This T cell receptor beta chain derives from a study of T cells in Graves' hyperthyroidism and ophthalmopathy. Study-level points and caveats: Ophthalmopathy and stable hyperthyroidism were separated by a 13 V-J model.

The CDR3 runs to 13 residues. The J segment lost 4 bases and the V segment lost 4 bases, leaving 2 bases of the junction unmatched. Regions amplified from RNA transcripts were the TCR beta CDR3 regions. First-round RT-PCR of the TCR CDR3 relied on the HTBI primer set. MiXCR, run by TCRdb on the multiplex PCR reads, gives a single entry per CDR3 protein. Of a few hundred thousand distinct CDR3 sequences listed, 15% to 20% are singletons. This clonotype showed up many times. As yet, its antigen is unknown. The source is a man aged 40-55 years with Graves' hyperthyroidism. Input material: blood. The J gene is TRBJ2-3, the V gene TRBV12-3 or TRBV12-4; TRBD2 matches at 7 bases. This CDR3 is CASSSRGADTQYF. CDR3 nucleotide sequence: TGTGCCAGCAGTTCCCGGGGGGCAGATACGCAGTATTTT.